These 9 T cell receptor beta chains were all obtained from the same sample, sequenced in a study of blood T cell repertoires in COVID-19. Sequencing was performed with immunoSEQ multiplex PCR; in TCRdb, only in-frame clones are kept and a portion is missing. Of about 210,000 clones listed, around 90% are singletons. The specimen was peripheral blood. All receptors come from a man aged 25 to 40 with acute or convalescent COVID-19.

The chain employs TRBV5-1 and TRBJ2-3; D perhaps matches TRBD2 (6 bases). CDR3 size: 14 residues. The germline CDR1 and CDR2 sequences are SGHRS and YFSETQ. V was cut by 3 bases and J by 3 bases, with 11 bases left in between. CDR3 sequence reads: CASSSTGVTDTQYF. Written as DNA, the CDR3 is TGCGCCAGCAGCTCCACGGGGGTTACAGATACGCAGTATTTT.

This clone was observed a single time. This rearrangement joins TRBV28 to TRBJ1-6; 7 positions match TRBD1. The CDR3 has 15 amino acids. Per germline, CDR1 MDHEN and CDR2 SYDVKM. Trimming cost V 6 bases and J 5 bases; bases outside gene matches: 7. CDR3 nucleotide sequence: TGTGCCAGCAGACCCGGGACAGCCAATAATTCACCCCTCCACTTT. Protein: CASRPGTANNSPLHF.

The rearrangement uses TRBV6-2 or TRBV6-3 and TRBJ1-5; the D gene is possibly TRBD1 (5 bases). CDR3 length equals 16 residues. Between the trimmed V and J ends, which lost 0 bases and 2 bases, there was a span of 11 bases. Germline CDR1 is MNHEY and CDR2 is SVGEGT. The CDR3 bases are TGTGCCAGCAGTTACTCGATGGGGGGAGGCAATCAGCCCCAGCATTTT. Translation: CASSYSMGGGNQPQHF.

In its sample, this clone was seen once. V usage is TRBV7-3 and J usage is TRBJ2-1; TRBD2 might be the D (5 bases). Trimming took 2 bases from V and 2 from J, leaving 10 bases between them. This CDR3 comprises 15 residues. Germline CDR1 reads SGHTA; CDR2 reads FQGTGA. The DNA of the CDR3 is TGTGCCAGCAGCTTATTTGGGAGTACCTACAATGAGCAGTTCTTC. This codes for CASSLFGSTYNEQFF.

This chain uses TRBV7-9 with TRBJ2-7; 7 nucleotides line up with TRBD1. The CDR3 spans 16 residues. With 2 bases clipped from V and 0 bases from J, the junction kept 7 bases outside the gene matches. Germline values: CDR1 SEHNR, CDR2 FQNEAQ (reference sequence). DNA for the CDR3: TGTGCCAGCAGCTTATATCGGACAGGAAGCTCCTACGAGCAGTACTTC. Amino acid sequence: CASSLYRTGSSYEQYF. Full variable domain (missing parts from reference TRBV7-9 and TRBJ2-7): DTGVSQNPRHKITKRGQNVTFRCDPISEHNRLYWYRQTLGQGPEFLTYFQNEAQLEKSRLLSDRFSAERPKGSFSTLEIQRTEQGDSAMYLCASSLYRTGSSYEQYFGPGTRLTVT.

The J gene is TRBJ2-7, the V gene TRBV4-1, with D tentatively TRBD1 (6 bases). This CDR3 spans 15 amino acids. V was clipped by 1 base and J by 3 bases, with 13 bases between them. Germline CDR1 MGHRA, CDR2 YSYEKL. The CDR3 loop is CASSQGGGSFYEQYF. CDR3 bases: TGCGCCAGCAGCCAAGGAGGGGGATCCTTCTACGAGCAGTACTTC.

V and J are TRBV6-6 and TRBJ1-6; D uncertain. V was shortened by 5 bases and J by 8 bases, with 19 bases between the two germline ends. From germline, CDR1 is MNHNY and CDR2 SVGAGI (reference sequence). The CDR3 has 16 amino acids. Written as DNA, the CDR3 is TGTGCCAGCAGTCTAGCGATGATGGGGAGGGATTCACCCCTCCACTTT. It encodes CASSLAMMGRDSPLHF.

The chain uses TRBV20-1 and TRBJ2-3; no reliable D call. With 6 bases removed from V and 4 bases from J, the gap between germline ends came to 8 bases. The CDR3 consists of 11 residues. CDR1 DFQATT and CDR2 SNEGSKA come from the germline V gene (reference sequence). CDR3 protein: CSAMTADTQYF. In DNA, the CDR3 is TGCAGTGCAATGACTGCAGATACGCAGTATTTT.

The chain joins TRBV2 to TRBJ2-1; 10 bases map to TRBD2. The CDR3 has 16 residues. Germline CDR1 SNHLY, CDR2 FYNNEI. With 6 bases clipped from V and 8 bases from J, the junction kept 13 bases outside the gene matches. In DNA, the CDR3 is TGTGCCAGCAGGGTACTAGCGGGGCGATCCGCGGATGAGCAGTTCTTC. It encodes CASRVLAGRSADEQFF. Together with reference TRBV2 and TRBJ2-1, the CDR3 gives the full variable domain: EPEVTQTPSHQVTQMGQEVILRCVPISNHLYFYWYRQILGQKVEFLVSFYNNEISEKSEIFDDQFSVERPDGSNFTLKIRSTKLEDSAMYFCASRVLAGRSADEQFFGPGTRLTVL.